The present T cell receptor beta chain was sequenced within a study of T cells in Graves' hyperthyroidism and ophthalmopathy. The CDR3 extends over 14 amino acids. CDR1 is SQVTM, CDR2 ANQGSEA, per germline. V gave up 7 bases and J gave up 4 bases, with 19 bases separating them. The CDR3 regions of TCR beta were amplified from RNA transcripts. With the HTBI primer set, the TCR CDR3 went through a first round of RT-PCR. TCRdb ran MiXCR on the multiplex PCR reads and lists one entry per CDR3 protein. The sample carries 600,000 or so distinct CDR3 sequences, just over 45% recorded once. On this clonotype: A single base separates this from a much larger clone, so it may be a read error.

Input material: peripheral blood or thyroid tissue (not recorded which). The receptor was derived from a woman younger than 30 with Graves' hyperthyroidism. The chain recombines TRBV29-1 with TRBJ1-1, with D possibly matching TRBD1 (6 bases). The CDR3 coding sequence is TGCAGCGCCCTAAGGACAGTCTTGAGCACTGAAGCTTTCTTT. Translating it yields CSALRTVLSTEAFF.